The clone carrying this TCR beta chain was seen a handful of times. Antigen unknown. The sorted Tregs were CD4+CD25+CD127-/low cells. The germline gives CDR1 SEHNR, CDR2 FQNEAQ (reference sequence). CDR3 length: 17 residues. Trimming shortened V by 5 bases and J by 0 bases, and 17 bases separated the two germline ends. Semi-nested PCR with Nested Universal Primer A followed constant-region reverse priming of full-length variable regions. In TCRdb, the 5' RACE reads were re-called with MiXCR into one record per CDR3 protein. The data hold under 65,000 distinct CDR3 sequences, with less than 25% observed a single time. Overall study findings and caveats: Tumor-infiltrating Treg TCR alpha and beta sequences overlapped most with tumor naive CD4+ T cells, then blood naive. In terms of TCR gene usage, tumor memory CD4+ T cells clustered together with blood and lymph node memory CD4+ cells, as well as with lymph node naive CD4+ cells. Whole repertoires were not studied in the larger cohort, only one V-J beta rearrangement.

The rearrangement joins TRBV7-9 to TRBJ1-3; perhaps TRBD1 as D (6 bases). What was sequenced was tumor-infiltrating Tregs sorted from the breast tumor. The TCR comes from a female donor with breast cancer. CDR3 residues: CASSQLPTGNSGNTIYF. CDR3 DNA sequence: TGTGCCAGCAGCCAACTCCCCACAGGGAACTCTGGAAACACCATATATTTT.